Below, 21 T cell receptor beta chains from the same sample are listed, as sequenced in a study of control samples from healthy donors and cancer patients. This table comes from immunoSEQ multiplex PCR, and its TCRdb copy is limited to in-frame clones, with some not included. In the table there are about 140,000 clones, about 88% of which are singletons. The source material was blood. These receptors originate from a woman under 40 in good health.

CDR3 protein: CASSLGGAGVPYNEQFF. The CDR3 nucleotides read TGCGCCAGCAGCTTGGGCGGAGCGGGAGTCCCCTACAATGAGCAGTTCTTC. The chain is built from TRBV5-1 and TRBJ2-1; 8 nucleotides align to TRBD2. In germline, CDR1 is SGHRS, CDR2 YFSETQ. The ends lost 0 bases at V and 2 bases at J; junction bases unmatched: 7. The CDR3 consists of 17 residues.

The CDR3 bases are TGTGCCAGCAGCCAGGGCGCCCTAGCGCTGAGCACAGATACGCAGTATTTT. This encodes CASSQGALALSTDTQYF. This chain uses TRBV3-1 (or the pseudogene TRBV3-2) with TRBJ2-3; perhaps TRBD2 as D (6 bases). V lost 3 bases to trimming and J lost 0 bases, with 16 bases between them. CDR1 LGHDT and CDR2 YNNKEL come from the germline V gene (reference sequence). The CDR3 length is 17 residues.

The chain uses TRBV7-6 and TRBJ1-5; D remains ambiguous. Trimming took 1 base from V and 9 from J, leaving 10 bases between them. CDR3 size: 13 residues. Germline lookup yields CDR1 SGHVS and CDR2 FNYEAQ. The CDR3 sequence is CASSLGVDRPQHF. CDR3 DNA sequence: TGTGCCAGCAGCTTAGGGGTCGATCGGCCCCAGCATTTT.

V and J are TRBV5-5 and TRBJ2-1; D unclear. The CDR3 length is 16 residues. CDR1 is SGHKS, CDR2 YYEKEE, per germline (reference sequence). Trimming left V 2 bases short and J 5 bases short, with 17 bases between. In nucleotides, the CDR3 is TGTGCCAGCAGCTTTAAGGTGACAATCGAAAACAATGAGCAGTTCTTC. It yields the protein CASSFKVTIENNEQFF.

The chain couples TRBV19 to TRBJ2-5; 10 bases are shared with TRBD1. With 5 bases clipped from V and 4 bases from J, the junction kept 7 bases outside the gene matches. Germline V gene sequence: CDR1 LNHDA, CDR2 SQIVND (reference sequence). The length of the CDR3 is 15 residues. Here the CDR3 DNA reads TGTGCCAGTAGTCCCGACAGGGGGCGCGGAGAGACCCAGTACTTC. Protein sequence: CASSPDRGRGETQYF.

The rearrangement joins TRBV19 to TRBJ1-4, with unresolved D. There are 13 residues in the CDR3. V gave up 7 bases and J gave up 13 bases, with 19 bases separating them. Germline V gene sequence: CDR1 LNHDA, CDR2 SQIVND (reference sequence). Here the CDR3 DNA reads TGTGCCAGTAATCGGCAATCAACAGAGGGACTGTTTTTT. Protein sequence: CASNRQSTEGLFF. Complete variable domain (other parts from reference TRBV19 and TRBJ1-4): DGGITQSPKYLFRKEGQNVTLSCEQNLNHDAMYWYRQDPGQGLRLIYYSQIVNDFQKGDIAEGYSVSREKKESFPLTVTSAQKNPTAFYLCASNRQSTEGLFFGSGTQLSVL.

Remarks on this clone: As the CDR3 is not closed by the conserved phenylalanine or tryptophan, this likely results from a read error. No DNA is shown, since the ends of the CDR3 on it are uncertain; the CDR3 is the one TCRdb lists. The sample has other DNA sequences that encode this CDR3 too. The gene calls are TRBV10-3 and TRBJ1-2. Counting both end residues, the CDR3 totals 10 amino acids. Per the germline V gene, CDR1 is ENHRY and CDR2 is SYGVKD. This CDR3 reads CAISELPPPS.

The CDR3 here is CATSRGQGIPEDTQYF. CDR3 DNA: TGTGCCACCAGCAGGGGACAGGGGATTCCTGAGGATACGCAGTATTTT. The chain recombines TRBV15 with TRBJ2-3, with 10 positions matching TRBD1. The CDR3 totals 16 residues. Per the germline V gene, CDR1 is LNHNV and CDR2 is YYDKDF (reference sequence). After removal of 3 bases from V and 6 bases from J, the junction contained 9 bases not matched to a gene.

The chain recombines TRBV18 with TRBJ2-1; no firm D call. The CDR3 contains 14 residues. CDR1 KGHSH and CDR2 LQKENI come from the germline V gene. The germline V and J ends were trimmed by 0 bases and 6 bases, with 9 bases remaining between them. The CDR3 is CASSPPGGSNEQFF. For the CDR3, the DNA is TGTGCCAGCTCACCACCGGGCGGTTCCAATGAGCAGTTCTTC.

The rearrangement links TRBV3-1 (or the pseudogene TRBV3-2) to TRBJ2-5; D is perhaps TRBD2 (6 bases). CDR3 length: 14 residues. V lost 4 bases and J lost 4, with 13 bases in between. Germline V gives CDR1 LGHDT, CDR2 YNNKEL (reference sequence). This CDR3 is CASSRLTSRETQYF. The CDR3 region has the DNA TGTGCCAGCAGCCGCCTAACTAGCCGAGAGACCCAGTACTTC.

CDR3 loop: CASSLKGGTEAFF. The CDR3 DNA is TGTGCCAGCAGCTTAAAGGGGGGCACTGAAGCTTTCTTT. This chain joins TRBV7-2 and TRBJ1-1, with D possibly TRBD1 on 6 matching bases. The length of the CDR3 is 13 residues. Deletions cut 2 bases from V and 4 bases from J, with 8 bases between. Germline V gene lookup returns CDR1 SGHTA and CDR2 FQGNSA.

J is TRBJ2-3 and V is TRBV29-1; D not certain. The CDR3 sequence is 14 residues long. V was trimmed by 7 bases and J by 1 base, leaving 15 bases between them. CDR1 and CDR2 from the germline V gene are SQVTM and ANQGSEA. Here the CDR3 reads CSARTAIGTDTQYF. CDR3 nucleotides: TGCAGCGCTCGGACGGCCATCGGCACAGATACGCAGTATTTT.

This chain joins TRBV4-1 and TRBJ1-1; no definite D call. CDR1 is MGHRA, CDR2 YSYEKL, per germline. With 1 base removed from V and 0 bases from J, the gap between germline ends came to 6 bases. The CDR3 extends over 14 amino acids. The CDR3: CASSQGFLNTEAFF. The CDR3 bases are TGCGCCAGCAGCCAAGGTTTTCTGAACACTGAAGCTTTCTTT.

The genes are TRBV20-1 and TRBJ2-7; D assignment may be TRBD1 or TRBD2 (5 bases each). The CDR3 consists of 14 residues. With 3 bases removed from V and 5 bases from J, the gap between germline ends came to 17 bases. CDR1 and CDR2 (germline): DFQATT, SNEGSKA (reference sequence). This CDR3 reads CSASKPGRRNEQYF. Written as DNA, the CDR3 is TGCAGTGCTAGTAAACCGGGGCGGAGGAACGAGCAGTACTTC.

The chain uses TRBV11-2 and TRBJ2-4; no definite D call. The germline CDR1 and CDR2 sequences are SGHAT and FQNNGV. The ends were cut back, 0 bases at V and 0 bases at J, with 6 bases in the middle. This CDR3 spans 15 amino acids. CDR3 in DNA: TGTGCCAGCAGCTTAGATGGCTCAGCCAAAAACATTCAGTACTTC. Its translation is CASSLDGSAKNIQYF.

Details on this clone: The junction departs from the called germline gene at one end, perhaps through a read error. The chain links TRBV5-4 to TRBJ1-4; unclear D gene. Germline V gene lookup returns CDR1 SGHNT and CDR2 YYREEE (reference sequence). This CDR3 has 15 amino acids. CDR3 nucleotides: TGTGCCAGCAGTTTGGACGGACTCTATAATGAAAAACTGTTTTTT. It codes for CASSLDGLYNEKLFF.

V gene TRBV9 combines with J gene TRBJ1-5; D remains unclear. V gave up 3 bases and J gave up 3 bases, with 13 bases separating them. The germline V gene has CDR1 SGDLS and CDR2 YYNGEE. This CDR3 has 15 amino acids. CDR3 sequence: CASSARDGYNQPQHF. The DNA for the CDR3 is TGTGCCAGCAGCGCGAGAGACGGTTACAATCAGCCCCAGCATTTT.

This chain links TRBV5-1 with TRBJ1-2; TRBD1 might be the D (5 bases). The CDR3 is 14 residues long. Germline V gene sequence: CDR1 SGHRS, CDR2 YFSETQ. Trimming removed 7 bases at V and 8 bases at J, with 21 bases between. The CDR3 nucleotides are TGCGCCAGCTCCCCCAACGAAGGGGCGCACGGCTACACCTTC. Translation: CASSPNEGAHGYTF.

The gene calls are TRBV4-1 and TRBJ1-4; TRBD1 is a possible D gene (6 bases). Trimming took off 0 bases at V and 4 bases at J, with 12 bases between the two ends. Germline assignment: CDR1 MGHRA and CDR2 YSYEKL. CDR3 length: 16 residues. DNA for the CDR3: TGCGCCAGCAGCCAAGATTCGGGGGCAGGTAATGAAAAACTGTTTTTT. Residues: CASSQDSGAGNEKLFF.

Of note for this clone: The junction and the germline gene differ at one end; a read error may be behind it. V usage is TRBV7-7 and J usage is TRBJ2-5; no reliable D call. CDR3 length: 15 amino acids. CDR1 SSHAT and CDR2 FNYEAQ come from the germline V gene (reference sequence). CDR3 residues: CASSLARAPMETQYF. The CDR3 DNA reads TGTGCTAGCAGCTTAGCCAGAGCACCTATGGAGACCCAGTACTTC.

J is TRBJ2-2 and V is TRBV27; 8 bases fit TRBD1. V trimming: 2 bases; J trimming: 5 bases; junction bases outside the gene matches: 4. CDR3 length: 15 residues. Germline loops: CDR1 MNHEY, CDR2 SMNVEV (reference sequence). The DNA for the CDR3 is TGTGCCAGCAGTTTAAATACAGGGGGGACCGGGGAGCTGTTTTTT. This encodes CASSLNTGGTGELFF.